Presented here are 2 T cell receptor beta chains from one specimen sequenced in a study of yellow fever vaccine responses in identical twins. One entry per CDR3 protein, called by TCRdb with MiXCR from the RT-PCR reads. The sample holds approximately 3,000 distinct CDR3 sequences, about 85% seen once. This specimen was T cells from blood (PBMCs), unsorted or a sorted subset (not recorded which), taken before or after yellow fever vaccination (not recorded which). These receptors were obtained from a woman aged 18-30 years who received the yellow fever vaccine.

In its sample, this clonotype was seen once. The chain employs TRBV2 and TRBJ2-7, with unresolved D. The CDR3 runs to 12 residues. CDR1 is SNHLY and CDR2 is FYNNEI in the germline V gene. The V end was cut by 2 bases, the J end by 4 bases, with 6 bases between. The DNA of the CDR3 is TGTGCCAGCAGTGAATACATTTACGAGCAGTACTTC. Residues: CASSEYIYEQYF.

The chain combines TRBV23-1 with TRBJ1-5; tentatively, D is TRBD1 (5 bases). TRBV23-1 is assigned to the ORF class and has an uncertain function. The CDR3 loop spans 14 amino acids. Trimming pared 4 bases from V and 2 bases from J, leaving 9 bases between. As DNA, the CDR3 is TGCGCCAGCAGTCGGGGGGTTCGCAATCAGCCCCAGCATTTT. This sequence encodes CASSRGVRNQPQHF.